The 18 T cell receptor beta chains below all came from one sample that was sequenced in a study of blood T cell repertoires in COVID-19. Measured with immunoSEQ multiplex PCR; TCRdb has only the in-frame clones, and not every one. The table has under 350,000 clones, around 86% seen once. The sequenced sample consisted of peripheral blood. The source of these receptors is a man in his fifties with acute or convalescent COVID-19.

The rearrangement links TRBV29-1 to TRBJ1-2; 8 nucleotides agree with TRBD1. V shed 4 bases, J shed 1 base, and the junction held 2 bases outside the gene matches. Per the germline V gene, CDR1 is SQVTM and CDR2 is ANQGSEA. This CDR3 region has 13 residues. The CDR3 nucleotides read TGCAGCGTTGGGGACAGGAATAACTATGGCTACACCTTC. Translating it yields CSVGDRNNYGYTF.

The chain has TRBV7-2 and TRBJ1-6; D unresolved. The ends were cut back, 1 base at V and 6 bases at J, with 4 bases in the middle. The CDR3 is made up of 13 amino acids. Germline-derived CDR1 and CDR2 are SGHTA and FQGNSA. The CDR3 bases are TGTGCCAGCAGCTTAGGGCTTAATTCACCCCTCCACTTT. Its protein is CASSLGLNSPLHF.

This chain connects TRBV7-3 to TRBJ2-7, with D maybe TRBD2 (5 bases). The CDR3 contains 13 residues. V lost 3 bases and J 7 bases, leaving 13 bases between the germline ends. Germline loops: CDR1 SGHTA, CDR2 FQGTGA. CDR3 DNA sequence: TGTGCCAGCAGCTTTCAGGAGGTGGGGGAGCAGTACTTC. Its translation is CASSFQEVGEQYF.

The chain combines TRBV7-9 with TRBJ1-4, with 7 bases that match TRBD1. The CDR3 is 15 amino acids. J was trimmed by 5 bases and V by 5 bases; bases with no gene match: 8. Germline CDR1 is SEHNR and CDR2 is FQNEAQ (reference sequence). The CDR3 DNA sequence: TGTGCCAGCAGCACCCGACAGGGAGAAAATGAAAAACTGTTTTTT. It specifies CASSTRQGENEKLFF. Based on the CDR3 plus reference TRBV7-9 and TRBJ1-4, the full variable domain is DTGVSQNPRHKITKRGQNVTFRCDPISEHNRLYWYRQTLGQGPEFLTYFQNEAQLEKSRLLSDRFSAERPKGSFSTLEIQRTEQGDSAMYLCASSTRQGENEKLFFGSGTQLSVL.

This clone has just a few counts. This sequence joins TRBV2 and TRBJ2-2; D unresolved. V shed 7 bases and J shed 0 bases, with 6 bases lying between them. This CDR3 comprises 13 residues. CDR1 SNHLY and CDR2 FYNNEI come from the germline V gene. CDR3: CASTVSNTGELFF. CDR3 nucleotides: TGTGCCAGCACGGTCTCGAACACCGGGGAGCTGTTTTTT.

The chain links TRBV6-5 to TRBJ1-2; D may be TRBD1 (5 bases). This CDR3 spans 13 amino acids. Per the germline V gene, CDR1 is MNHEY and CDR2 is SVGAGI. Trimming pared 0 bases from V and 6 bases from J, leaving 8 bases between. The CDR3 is CASSYSIGDGYTF. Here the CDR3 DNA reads TGTGCCAGCAGTTACTCGATAGGGGATGGCTACACCTTC.

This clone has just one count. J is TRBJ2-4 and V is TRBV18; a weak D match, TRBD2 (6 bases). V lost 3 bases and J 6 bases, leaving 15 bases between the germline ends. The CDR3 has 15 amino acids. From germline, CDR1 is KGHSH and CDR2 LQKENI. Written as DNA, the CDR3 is TGTGCCAGCTCACCTAGCGGTAAGCGGGCAAACATTCAGTACTTC. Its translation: CASSPSGKRANIQYF.

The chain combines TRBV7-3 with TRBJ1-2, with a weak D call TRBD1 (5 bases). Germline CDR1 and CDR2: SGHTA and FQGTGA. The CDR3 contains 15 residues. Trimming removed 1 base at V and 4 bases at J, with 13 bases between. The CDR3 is CASSLIGGDGYGYTF. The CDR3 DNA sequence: TGTGCCAGCAGCTTAATCGGGGGAGACGGCTATGGCTACACCTTC. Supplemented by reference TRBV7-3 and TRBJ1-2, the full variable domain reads GAGVSQTPSNKVTEKGKYVELRCDPISGHTALYWYRQSLGQGPEFLIYFQGTGAADDSGLPNDRFFAVRPEGSVSTLKIQRTERGDSAVYLCASSLIGGDGYGYTFGSGTRLTVV.

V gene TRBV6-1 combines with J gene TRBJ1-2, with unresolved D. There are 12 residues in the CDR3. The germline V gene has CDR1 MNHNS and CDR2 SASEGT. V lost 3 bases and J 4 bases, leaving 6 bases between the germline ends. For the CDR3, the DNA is TGTGCCAGCAGTGAGACACCCTATGGCTACACCTTC. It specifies CASSETPYGYTF.

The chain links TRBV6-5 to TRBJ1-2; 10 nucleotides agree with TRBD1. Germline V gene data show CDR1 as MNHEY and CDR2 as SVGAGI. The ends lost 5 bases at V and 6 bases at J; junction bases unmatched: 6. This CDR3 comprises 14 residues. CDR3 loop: CASSTGQGWDGYTF. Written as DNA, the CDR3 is TGTGCCAGCAGTACGGGACAGGGGTGGGATGGCTACACCTTC.

The CDR3 reads CASSVVPQGGEEQFF. CDR3 in DNA: TGTGCCAGCAGCGTAGTCCCTCAGGGCGGGGAGGAGCAGTTCTTC. The J gene is TRBJ2-1, the V gene TRBV9; D is perhaps TRBD2 (6 bases). V was cut by 0 bases and J by 10 bases, with 17 bases left in between. This CDR3 is built from 15 residues. CDR1 is SGDLS, CDR2 YYNGEE, per germline.

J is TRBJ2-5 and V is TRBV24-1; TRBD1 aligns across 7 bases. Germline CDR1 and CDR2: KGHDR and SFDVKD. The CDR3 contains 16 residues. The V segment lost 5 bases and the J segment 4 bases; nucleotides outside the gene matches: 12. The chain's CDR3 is CATSAGGQVASETQYF. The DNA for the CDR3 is TGTGCCACCAGTGCCGGAGGACAGGTGGCATCAGAGACCCAGTACTTC.

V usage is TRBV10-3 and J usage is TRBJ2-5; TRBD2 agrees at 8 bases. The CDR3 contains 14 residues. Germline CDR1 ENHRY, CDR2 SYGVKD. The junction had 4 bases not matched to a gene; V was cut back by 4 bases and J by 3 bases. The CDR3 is CAISAPGGEETQYF. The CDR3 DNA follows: TGTGCCATCAGTGCCCCGGGAGGGGAAGAGACCCAGTACTTC.

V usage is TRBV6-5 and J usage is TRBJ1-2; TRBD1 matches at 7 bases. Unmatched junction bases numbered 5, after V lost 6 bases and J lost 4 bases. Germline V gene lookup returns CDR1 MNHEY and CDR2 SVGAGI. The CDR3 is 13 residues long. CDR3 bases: TGTGCCAGCAGAACAGGGGCGGCCTATGGCTACACCTTC. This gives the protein CASRTGAAYGYTF.

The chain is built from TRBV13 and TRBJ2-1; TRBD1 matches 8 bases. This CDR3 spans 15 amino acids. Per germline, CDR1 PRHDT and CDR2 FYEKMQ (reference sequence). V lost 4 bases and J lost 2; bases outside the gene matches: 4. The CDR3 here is CASSWTGKTYNEQFF. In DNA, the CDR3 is TGTGCCAGCAGCTGGACAGGGAAAACCTACAATGAGCAGTTCTTC.

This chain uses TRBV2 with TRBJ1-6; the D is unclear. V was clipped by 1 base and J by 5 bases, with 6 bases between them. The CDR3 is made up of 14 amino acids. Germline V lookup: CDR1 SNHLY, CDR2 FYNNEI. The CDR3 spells CASSEVGDNSPLHF. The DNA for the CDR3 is TGTGCCAGCAGTGAAGTGGGAGATAATTCACCCCTCCACTTT. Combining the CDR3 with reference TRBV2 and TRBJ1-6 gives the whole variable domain EPEVTQTPSHQVTQMGQEVILRCVPISNHLYFYWYRQILGQKVEFLVSFYNNEISEKSEIFDDQFSVERPDGSNFTLKIRSTKLEDSAMYFCASSEVGDNSPLHFGNGTRLTVT.

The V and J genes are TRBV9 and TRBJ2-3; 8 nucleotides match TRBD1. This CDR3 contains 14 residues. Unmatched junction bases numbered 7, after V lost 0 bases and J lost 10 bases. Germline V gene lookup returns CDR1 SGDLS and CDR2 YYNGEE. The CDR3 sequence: CASSVAGTGGSQYF. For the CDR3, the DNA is TGTGCCAGCAGCGTAGCCGGGACAGGAGGTTCGCAGTATTTT.

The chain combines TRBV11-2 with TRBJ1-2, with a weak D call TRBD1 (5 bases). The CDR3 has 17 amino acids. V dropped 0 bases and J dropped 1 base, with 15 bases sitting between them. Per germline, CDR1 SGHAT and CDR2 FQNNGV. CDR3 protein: CASSLEPGGGLNYGYTF. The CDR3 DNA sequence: TGTGCCAGCAGCTTAGAGCCGGGGGGGGGTCTTAACTATGGCTACACCTTC.